This T cell receptor (beta chain) was found in a study of identical twins (dated by TCRdb to about 2016). For context, the study as a whole: The study deep-sequenced TCR alpha and beta repertoires from monozygotic twins, unrelated adults of various ages and cord blood to test whether fetal clonotypes persist. Replicate twin experiments were performed at different times using different library preparation protocols to rule out contamination. The research as a whole found: Invariant T cells such as MAIT and iNKT could partly confound zero-insertion analyses, although diverse VJ usage argued against such confounding for most clonotypes. A weaker excess of twin sharing was found in beta out-of-frame sequences because the signal-to-noise ratio was lowered by fewer shared sequences. Compared with coincidental sharing between unrelated individuals, out-of-frame TCR alpha sequences shared between twins showed an excess of sequences with low generation probability. Fewer insertions were carried by abundant cord blood beta clonotypes; a weaker similar trend was observed in young adult naive repertoires, while no such trend was observed in memory repertoires. In monozygotic twins, out-of-frame TCR alpha sharing was systematically underestimated by recombination models, although the models agreed with sharing between unrelated individuals. Because the same donors could not be followed over many years, conclusions were based on cross-sectional statistical analysis.

Library preparation used 5' RACE. The sequencer listed for this sample is Illumina HiSeq 2000. A universal primer binding site was introduced by template switching, and a unique molecular identifier was present in the final cDNA, enabling accurate counting of TCR cDNA molecules. First-strand cDNA for TCR alpha and beta chains was synthesized from specific primers in the conserved constant-segment region. To control for contamination, every cDNA library was double barcoded, receiving both a SMART-Mk sample barcode and Illumina barcodes. TruSeq adapter sequences along with Illumina sample barcodes were introduced in two successive PCR steps. Sequencing of the TCR alpha and beta cDNA libraries was done on the Illumina HiSeq platform using custom primers. Processing in the source paper ran as follows. Unique molecular identifiers were extracted from raw reads with MiGEC, and CDR3 positions were determined with MiXCR. Recombination models were inferred per individual with the repgenHMM and IGoR tools using an EM algorithm. The tcR package in R was used for shared clonotype analysis, with sharing normalized by the product of cloneset sizes. Out-of-frame nonproductive sequences were analyzed to study raw recombination free of thymic and clonal selection effects. TCRdb cleaned the public reads at Q25 with fastp, built clones with MiXCR and kept in-frame beta chains. Each CDR3 protein gets just one entry, which takes the most common genes and DNA from the rows behind it. TCRdb, not the authors, supplied the V and J calls. Across this sample there are approximately 500,000 distinct CDR3 sequences, with 24% seen only once. The biggest ten clones account for 2.9% of the sample.

This clonotype was seen a few times. Its antigen is not yet known. Per-base quality was not reported, and no clone a single base away is much larger than it. All donors were healthy Caucasians. The twin cohort comprised three pairs of female monozygotic twins, all aged about 18 to 30 years. Positive isolation kits from Invitrogen were used to isolate CD4+ and CD8+ T cell populations. V trim: 5 bases; J trim: 2 bases; unmatched bases: 5. The germline V gene provides CDR1 SQVTM and CDR2 ANQGSEA. The CDR3, cysteine through phenylalanine, is 13 amino acids long. Only the CDR3 region is kept as DNA, spanning 39 bases read in frame from base 1. The sample was also reused in another study, on T cells expressing NK-cell markers. The second study, in turn, reports: Seven to nine donors provided sorted CD3+CD56+NKG2C+, CD3+CD56+NKG2C- and CD3+CD56-NKG2C+ T-cell subsets, whose TCR beta-chain repertoires were profiled. Of the eight sequenced donors, seven were found to be HCMV-seropositive and one was found to be HCMV-seronegative. In several experiments an anti-gammadeltaTCR antibody was added to restrict sorting to alphabetaTCR-expressing T cells. For five or six donors, the dominant CD3+CD56+NKG2C+ clonotypes were among the top 10 CD8+ clonotypes and accounted for about 1.0-7.5% of CD8+ T cells. Those dominant clonotypes were again the most abundant among CD3+CD56-NKG2C+ cells in a handful of donors, at 28.3-60.1%. It remained unclear whether the expanded NKG2C-expressing T cell clones were specific for HCMV antigens. The study sequenced eight donors, all healthy volunteers chosen at random: three men and five women. A commercial ELISA kit detecting HCMV-specific IgG in serum was used to determine HCMV serostatus. MIGEC was used to demultiplex reads and group reads by UMI, and MiTCR was used to assemble and quantify clonotypes. To remove erroneous sequences, TCR cDNA sequences were retained only when supported by two or more reads. The tcR package was used for downstream repertoire analysis, with clonotypes matched between fractions based on CDR3 nucleotide sequence plus V segment. VDJmatch was used to annotate antigen specificity against VDJdb, with one amino acid substitution in CDR3 allowed.

The chain uses TRBV29-1 and TRBJ2-7; TRBD1 aligns with 8 central bases. The material sequenced was CD4+ T cells sorted from blood. This TCR derives from a woman between 18 and 29 years old in good health. At the DNA level, the sequence is TGCAGCGTTTGCCCAGGGGGCACCTACGAGCAGTACTTC. This gives the protein CSVCPGGTYEQYF.